This T cell receptor (beta chain) originates from a study of OX40 agonist ivuxolimab in advanced cancers. Study at large: Participants averaged 60 years of age (range about 23 to 79) and were 75% to 90% male. Study results and limitations: There were, on average, more expanded clones in CD8+ T cells than in CD4+.

The study sampled blood at baseline, cycle 4 day 1, and cycle 7 day 1. Germline loops: CDR1 SGHRS, CDR2 YFSETQ. The V and J ends lost 2 bases and 0 bases respectively, with 8 bases between them. This CDR3 comprises 14 residues. Repertoires were generated with immunoSEQ multiplex PCR, while TCRdb's copy carries only in-frame clones and drops some. The sample yields more than 35,000 clones, approximately 84% seen once. Details on this clone: Its antigen is not identified.

This sequence originates from an adult with an advanced solid tumor such as melanoma, head and neck, liver or kidney cancer. Source: CD4+ or CD8+ T cells sorted from blood, taken in a trial of the OX40 agonist ivuxolimab. The J gene is TRBJ1-1, the V gene TRBV5-1; D call uncertain. CDR3 DNA: TGCGCCAGCAGCTTAACAAGAATGAACACTGAAGCTTTCTTT. This codes for CASSLTRMNTEAFF.